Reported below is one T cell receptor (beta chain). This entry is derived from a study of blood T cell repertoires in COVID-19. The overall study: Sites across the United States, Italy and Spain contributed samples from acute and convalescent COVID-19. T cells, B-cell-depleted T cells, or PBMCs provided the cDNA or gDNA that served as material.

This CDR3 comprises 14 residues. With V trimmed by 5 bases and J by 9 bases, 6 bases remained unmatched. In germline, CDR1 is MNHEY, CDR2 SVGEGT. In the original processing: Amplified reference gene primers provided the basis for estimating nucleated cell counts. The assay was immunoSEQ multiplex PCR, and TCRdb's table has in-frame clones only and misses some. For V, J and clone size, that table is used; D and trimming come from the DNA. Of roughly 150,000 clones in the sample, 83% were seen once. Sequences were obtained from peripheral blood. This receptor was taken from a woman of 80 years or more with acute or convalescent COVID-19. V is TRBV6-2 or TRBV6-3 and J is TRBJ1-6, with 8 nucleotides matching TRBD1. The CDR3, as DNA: TGTGCCAGCAGTCCCGGGACAGGAGCTTCACCCCTCCACTTT. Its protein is CASSPGTGASPLHF.